This entry describes one T cell receptor beta chain. In the authors' methods: Counts of nucleated cells, estimated from reference gene primer amplification, were obtained. TCRdb keeps only in-frame clones here, not all; method: immunoSEQ multiplex PCR. Clone size and the V and J calls come from that table; the DNA yielded D and trimming. The sample lists just under 300,000 clones; around 90% were seen once. These data are taken from a study of blood T cell repertoires in COVID-19. Study in general: From the United States, Italy and Spain came samples of acute and convalescent COVID-19.

The source is an older man with acute or convalescent COVID-19. The sequencing input was peripheral blood.

Here the CDR3 DNA reads TGCAGTGCTAGTCGGGCGGGGAGCACAGATACGCAGTATTTT. Translated: CSASRAGSTDTQYF. This chain connects TRBV20-1 to TRBJ2-3; tentatively, D is TRBD2 (6 bases). The V gene lost 3 bases and the J gene lost 0 bases, with 10 bases spanning the gap. Germline CDR1 DFQATT, CDR2 SNEGSKA (reference sequence). The CDR3 is 14 residues long.